This is a list of T cell receptor beta chains from one sample in a study of blood T cells in healthy people across ages. TCRdb reanalysed the 5' RACE reads using MiXCR and keeps one entry per CDR3 protein. The table records about 640,000 distinct CDR3 sequences, about 30% of them present only once. Source material: blood. Every receptor here comes from an elderly woman in good health. Both conserved end residues are part of each CDR3. Fields, in order: clone size, V gene, D gene, J gene, CDR3 protein, CDR3 DNA. A D gene is named only where the DNA matches it firmly. Clone size is stated in some rows and not others, as once, few, many or a class when expanded.

clone size: many; V gene: TRBV10-3; D gene: NA; J gene: TRBJ1-2; CDR3 protein: CAITNGEGYYGYTF; CDR3 DNA: TGTGCCATCACCAATGGGGAAGGGTACTATGGCTACACCTTC
clone size: many; V gene: TRBV30; D gene: NA; J gene: TRBJ2-7; CDR3 protein: CAWSGLSEQYF; CDR3 DNA: TGTGCCTGGAGTGGACTCTCCGAGCAGTACTTC
clone size: NA; V gene: TRBV5-8; D gene: NA; J gene: TRBJ2-3; CDR3 protein: CASSPGSYPDMQYF; CDR3 DNA: TGTGCCAGCAGCCCCGGGAGTTACCCAGATATGCAGTATTTT
clone size: few; V gene: TRBV5-4; D gene: NA; J gene: TRBJ2-7; CDR3 protein: CASSLADREYEQYF; CDR3 DNA: TGTGCCAGCAGCTTGGCCGATCGGGAGTACGAGCAGTACTTC
clone size: many; V gene: TRBV7-8; D gene: TRBD2; J gene: TRBJ2-1; CDR3 protein: CASSLLRGGSYNEQFF; CDR3 DNA: TGTGCCAGCAGCTTACTTCGGGGGGGCTCCTACAATGAGCAGTTCTTC
clone size: many; V gene: TRBV30; D gene: NA; J gene: TRBJ2-6; CDR3 protein: CAWSPRASGANVLTF; CDR3 DNA: TGTGCCTGGAGCCCTAGGGCCTCTGGGGCCAACGTCCTGACTTTC
clone size: NA; V gene: TRBV27; D gene: TRBD2; J gene: TRBJ2-3; CDR3 protein: CASSLIASGGTDTQYF; CDR3 DNA: TGTGCCAGCAGTTTGATCGCTAGCGGGGGGACAGATACGCAGTATTTT
clone size: NA; V gene: TRBV30; D gene: NA; J gene: TRBJ1-1; CDR3 protein: CAWSPQGWVTEAFF; CDR3 DNA: TGTGCCTGGAGTCCACAGGGATGGGTCACTGAAGCTTTCTTT
clone size: NA; V gene: TRBV18; D gene: NA; J gene: TRBJ1-2; CDR3 protein: CASSPNSAYGYTF; CDR3 DNA: TGTGCCAGCTCACCCAACTCGGCCTATGGCTACACCTTC
clone size: few; V gene: TRBV10-3; D gene: TRBD2; J gene: TRBJ2-3; CDR3 protein: CAISESAGSLTDTQYF; CDR3 DNA: TGTGCCATCAGTGAGTCAGCGGGGAGTCTCACGGATACGCAGTATTTT
clone size: many; V gene: TRBV6-6; D gene: TRBD2; J gene: TRBJ2-3; CDR3 protein: CASSLALAAVGDTQYF; CDR3 DNA: TGTGCCAGCAGCCTCGCCCTAGCGGCGGTAGGGGATACGCAGTATTTT
clone size: few; V gene: TRBV27; D gene: NA; J gene: TRBJ1-1; CDR3 protein: CASSLSWGGFGNTEAFF; CDR3 DNA: TGTGCCAGCAGTTTATCGTGGGGAGGCTTTGGGAACACTGAAGCTTTCTTT
clone size: NA; V gene: TRBV6-5; D gene: TRBD1; J gene: TRBJ1-3; CDR3 protein: CASSRQGLTGNTIYF; CDR3 DNA: TGTGCCAGCAGCCGACAGGGCCTCACTGGAAACACCATATATTTT
clone size: many; V gene: TRBV28; D gene: NA; J gene: TRBJ1-5; CDR3 protein: CASGPGGNQPQHF; CDR3 DNA: TGTGCCAGTGGACCGGGGGGCAATCAGCCCCAGCATTTT
clone size: many; V gene: TRBV6-5; D gene: NA; J gene: TRBJ1-2; CDR3 protein: CASSYGGANYGYTF; CDR3 DNA: TGTGCCAGCAGTTACGGGGGAGCTAACTATGGCTACACCTTC
clone size: once; V gene: TRBV18; D gene: NA; J gene: TRBJ1-1; CDR3 protein: CTSSLRQAEAFF; CDR3 DNA: TGTACCAGCTCACTTCGACAGGCAGAAGCTTTCTTT
clone size: many; V gene: TRBV7-2; D gene: TRBD2; J gene: TRBJ2-1; CDR3 protein: CASSPGRSGGAGNEQFF; CDR3 DNA: TGTGCCAGCAGCCCGGGAAGGAGCGGGGGGGCTGGCAATGAGCAGTTCTTC
clone size: NA; V gene: TRBV18; D gene: NA; J gene: TRBJ1-2; CDR3 protein: CASSPAQDYGYTF; CDR3 DNA: TGTGCCAGCTCACCCGCGCAAGACTATGGCTACACCTTC
clone size: many; V gene: TRBV7-9; D gene: NA; J gene: TRBJ2-3; CDR3 protein: CASSLLVQTANTDTQYF; CDR3 DNA: TGTGCCAGCAGCTTATTGGTCCAGACAGCCAACACAGATACGCAGTATTTT
clone size: few; V gene: TRBV5-1; D gene: NA; J gene: TRBJ2-2; CDR3 protein: CASSLDVGGNTGELFF; CDR3 DNA: TGCGCCAGCAGCTTGGATGTGGGAGGTAACACCGGGGAGCTGTTTTTT
clone size: NA; V gene: TRBV20-1; D gene: NA; J gene: TRBJ1-6; CDR3 protein: CIASSGTKNSPLHF; CDR3 DNA: TGCATTGCTAGTTCCGGGACAAAAAATTCACCCCTCCACTTT
clone size: few; V gene: TRBV9; D gene: NA; J gene: TRBJ2-7; CDR3 protein: CASSVGTYSWEQYF; CDR3 DNA: TGTGCCAGCAGCGTAGGGACGTACTCCTGGGAGCAGTACTTC
clone size: NA; V gene: TRBV7-2; D gene: NA; J gene: TRBJ2-5; CDR3 protein: CASSLEGEGGVSEYF; CDR3 DNA: TGTGCCAGCAGCTTGGAGGGGGAGGGGGGGGTCTCGGAGTACTTC
clone size: many; V gene: TRBV5-1; D gene: NA; J gene: TRBJ1-2; CDR3 protein: CASSARGYGYTF; CDR3 DNA: TGCGCCAGCAGCGCGCGTGGGTATGGCTACACCTTC
clone size: many; V gene: TRBV5-1; D gene: NA; J gene: TRBJ2-7; CDR3 protein: CASSWKGARYEQYF; CDR3 DNA: TGCGCCAGCAGCTGGAAAGGCGCGAGGTACGAGCAGTACTTC
clone size: NA; V gene: TRBV6-5; D gene: NA; J gene: TRBJ2-7; CDR3 protein: CASRSQDKSYEQYF; CDR3 DNA: TGTGCCAGCAGGTCCCAGGACAAGTCCTACGAGCAGTACTTC
clone size: many; V gene: TRBV6-5; D gene: TRBD1; J gene: TRBJ2-6; CDR3 protein: CASRGDSGANVLTF; CDR3 DNA: TGTGCCAGCAGGGGGGACAGTGGGGCCAACGTCCTGACTTTC
clone size: NA; V gene: TRBV7-2; D gene: TRBD1; J gene: TRBJ1-2; CDR3 protein: CASSSGQGINYGYTF; CDR3 DNA: TGTGCCAGCAGCTCCGGACAGGGTATTAACTATGGCTACACCTTC
clone size: many; V gene: TRBV15; D gene: TRBD1; J gene: TRBJ2-6; CDR3 protein: CATSRDYASGQGASGANVLTF; CDR3 DNA: TGTGCCACCAGCAGAGATTATGCTTCGGGACAGGGGGCGTCCGGGGCCAACGTCCTGACTTTC
clone size: NA; V gene: TRBV9; D gene: NA; J gene: TRBJ2-2; CDR3 protein: CASSVGASGGTGELFF; CDR3 DNA: TGTGCCAGCAGCGTAGGGGCCAGTGGGGGCACCGGGGAGCTGTTTTTT
clone size: few; V gene: TRBV20-1; D gene: TRBD2; J gene: TRBJ2-1; CDR3 protein: CSAWRGGGSSYNEQFF; CDR3 DNA: TGCAGTGCTTGGCGGGGGGGCGGCAGCTCCTACAATGAGCAGTTCTTC
clone size: many; V gene: TRBV6-5; D gene: TRBD1; J gene: TRBJ2-3; CDR3 protein: CASSYRQGADTQYF; CDR3 DNA: TGTGCCAGCAGTTACCGTCAGGGGGCAGATACGCAGTATTTT
clone size: few; V gene: TRBV6-1; D gene: TRBD1; J gene: TRBJ1-5; CDR3 protein: CASSWTGGGNQPQHF; CDR3 DNA: TGTGCCAGCAGTTGGACAGGGGGCGGCAATCAGCCCCAGCATTTT
clone size: many; V gene: TRBV12-3/TRBV12-4; D gene: NA; J gene: TRBJ1-4; CDR3 protein: CASSRRGLREKLFF; CDR3 DNA: TGTGCCAGCAGTCGCAGAGGCTTACGGGAAAAACTGTTTTTT
clone size: many; V gene: TRBV4-1; D gene: TRBD1; J gene: TRBJ2-5; CDR3 protein: CASTLGQGEGETQYF; CDR3 DNA: TGCGCCAGCACCCTAGGACAGGGTGAGGGAGAGACCCAGTACTTC
clone size: many; V gene: TRBV7-3; D gene: NA; J gene: TRBJ2-5; CDR3 protein: CASSLGHQETQYF; CDR3 DNA: TGTGCCAGCAGCTTAGGCCACCAAGAGACCCAGTACTTC
clone size: few; V gene: TRBV20-1; D gene: TRBD2; J gene: TRBJ2-5; CDR3 protein: CSASSAGGTQYF; CDR3 DNA: TGCAGTGCTAGCTCAGCGGGAGGGACCCAGTACTTC
clone size: many; V gene: TRBV5-1; D gene: TRBD1; J gene: TRBJ2-3; CDR3 protein: CASSSLTGVDTQYF; CDR3 DNA: TGCGCCAGCAGCAGCCTGACAGGGGTGGATACGCAGTATTTT
clone size: few; V gene: TRBV20-1; D gene: TRBD2; J gene: TRBJ2-7; CDR3 protein: CSASPTSGGRHNEQYF; CDR3 DNA: TGCAGTGCTAGCCCCACTAGCGGGGGTCGTCACAATGAGCAGTACTTC
clone size: many; V gene: TRBV2; D gene: NA; J gene: TRBJ2-7; CDR3 protein: CASRGGTVGYEQYF; CDR3 DNA: TGTGCCAGCAGGGGAGGTACAGTTGGGTACGAGCAGTACTTC
clone size: once; V gene: TRBV29-1; D gene: NA; J gene: TRBJ1-1; CDR3 protein: CSVVGEPNTEAFF; CDR3 DNA: TGCAGCGTTGTGGGGGAGCCGAACACTGAAGCTTTCTTT
clone size: NA; V gene: TRBV11-2; D gene: NA; J gene: TRBJ1-1; CDR3 protein: CASSDHNRVVETEAFF; CDR3 DNA: TGTGCCAGCAGCGATCATAACAGGGTCGTGGAGACTGAAGCTTTCTTT
clone size: NA; V gene: TRBV6-5; D gene: TRBD1; J gene: TRBJ1-1; CDR3 protein: CASRVRQGNTEAFF; CDR3 DNA: TGTGCCAGCAGGGTAAGACAGGGGAACACTGAAGCTTTCTTT
clone size: NA; V gene: TRBV12-3/TRBV12-4; D gene: NA; J gene: TRBJ1-4; CDR3 protein: CASSFGQTNNEKLFF; CDR3 DNA: TGTGCCAGCAGTTTTGGTCAGACTAATAATGAAAAACTGTTTTTT
clone size: NA; V gene: TRBV29-1; D gene: TRBD1; J gene: TRBJ2-1; CDR3 protein: CSVEPGQDYNEQFF; CDR3 DNA: TGCAGCGTTGAACCGGGACAGGACTACAATGAGCAGTTCTTC
clone size: many; V gene: TRBV12-3/TRBV12-4; D gene: NA; J gene: TRBJ2-7; CDR3 protein: CASTTGSSYEQYF; CDR3 DNA: TGTGCCAGCACCACAGGGAGCTCCTACGAGCAGTACTTC
clone size: few; V gene: TRBV4-1; D gene: TRBD1; J gene: TRBJ1-5; CDR3 protein: CASSQEGGQGRNNQPQHF; CDR3 DNA: TGCGCCAGCAGCCAAGAGGGGGGACAGGGTAGGAACAATCAGCCCCAGCATTTT
clone size: many; V gene: TRBV20-1; D gene: NA; J gene: TRBJ2-3; CDR3 protein: CSARVGLNTDTQYF; CDR3 DNA: TGCAGTGCTAGAGTGGGGCTAAACACAGATACGCAGTATTTT
clone size: many; V gene: TRBV7-2; D gene: NA; J gene: TRBJ1-2; CDR3 protein: CASSLAAGEGGYTF; CDR3 DNA: TGTGCCAGCAGCTTAGCTGCCGGGGAGGGTGGCTACACCTTC
clone size: few; V gene: TRBV7-2; D gene: TRBD1; J gene: TRBJ1-3; CDR3 protein: CASSLASGQGNTIYF; CDR3 DNA: TGTGCCAGCAGCTTAGCTTCGGGACAGGGAAACACCATATATTTT
clone size: many; V gene: TRBV20-1; D gene: NA; J gene: TRBJ2-7; CDR3 protein: CSASSAGAPSYEQYF; CDR3 DNA: TGCAGTGCTAGTAGCGCAGGGGCCCCCAGTTACGAGCAGTACTTC
clone size: many; V gene: TRBV29-1; D gene: TRBD2; J gene: TRBJ2-5; CDR3 protein: CSVGGRGGKETQYF; CDR3 DNA: TGCAGCGTTGGTGGGCGGGGGGGGAAAGAGACCCAGTACTTC
clone size: few; V gene: TRBV28; D gene: NA; J gene: TRBJ2-7; CDR3 protein: CASSYRTASYEQYF; CDR3 DNA: TGTGCCAGCAGTTACAGGACAGCCTCCTACGAGCAGTACTTC
clone size: many; V gene: TRBV7-2; D gene: NA; J gene: TRBJ2-7; CDR3 protein: CASSTPVSRDEQYF; CDR3 DNA: TGTGCCAGCAGCACTCCGGTCTCGAGGGACGAGCAGTACTTC
clone size: NA; V gene: TRBV9; D gene: NA; J gene: TRBJ2-7; CDR3 protein: CASSVGTCSWEQYF; CDR3 DNA: TGTGCCAGCAGCGTAGGGACGTGCTCCTGGGAGCAGTACTTC
clone size: few; V gene: TRBV9; D gene: NA; J gene: TRBJ2-5; CDR3 protein: CAGSPRLGAWEQYF; CDR3 DNA: TGTGCCGGCAGCCCTCGGTTGGGGGCATGGGAGCAGTACTTC
clone size: NA; V gene: TRBV7-9; D gene: TRBD1; J gene: TRBJ1-1; CDR3 protein: CASSRTDRGPNTEAFF; CDR3 DNA: TGTGCCAGCAGCAGAACGGACAGGGGACCGAACACTGAAGCTTTCTTT